A single TCR beta chain is shown here with its context. At the DNA level, this CDR3 is encoded by other sequences in the same sample as well. Germline V gene lookup returns CDR1 SGHTA and CDR2 FQGNSA. The CDR3 is made up of 15 amino acids. J lost 7 bases, V lost 5 bases, and 6 bases had no gene match. This sample is part of a study of blood T cell repertoires in COVID-19. In terms of age and location, participants ranged from roughly 18 to 90 years and lived in about 25 US areas. Sequencing used immunoSEQ multiplex PCR; TCRdb keeps in-frame clones, though not all of them. The repertoire holds 150,000 to 200,000 clones, with around 80% as singletons.

This clonotype was sampled from a woman between 50 and 59 years old who had recovered from COVID-19. The chain joins TRBV7-2 to TRBJ1-6; 9 nucleotides match TRBD1. Source material: PBMCs or T cells enriched from blood (not recorded which). CDR3 in amino acids: CASSLDRGSNSPLHF. The CDR3 nucleotides are TGTGCCAGCAGCCTGGACAGGGGTTCGAATTCACCCCTCCACTTT.